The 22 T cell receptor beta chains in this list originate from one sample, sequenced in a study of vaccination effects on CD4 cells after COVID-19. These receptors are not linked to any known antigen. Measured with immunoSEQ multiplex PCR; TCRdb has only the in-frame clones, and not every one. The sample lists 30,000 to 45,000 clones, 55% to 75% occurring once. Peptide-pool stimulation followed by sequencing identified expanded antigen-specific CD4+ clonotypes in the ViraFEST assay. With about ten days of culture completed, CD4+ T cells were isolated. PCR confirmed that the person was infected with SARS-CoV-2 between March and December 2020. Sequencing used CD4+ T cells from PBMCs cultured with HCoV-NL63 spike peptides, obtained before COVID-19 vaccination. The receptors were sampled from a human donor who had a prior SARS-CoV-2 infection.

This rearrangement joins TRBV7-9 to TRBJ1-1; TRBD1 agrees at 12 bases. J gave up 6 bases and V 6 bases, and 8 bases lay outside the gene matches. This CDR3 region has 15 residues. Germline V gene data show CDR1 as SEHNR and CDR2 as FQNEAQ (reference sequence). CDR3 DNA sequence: TGTGCCAGCAGGAAGCCCGGGACAGGGGGCTCTGAAGCTTTCTTT. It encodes CASRKPGTGGSEAFF.

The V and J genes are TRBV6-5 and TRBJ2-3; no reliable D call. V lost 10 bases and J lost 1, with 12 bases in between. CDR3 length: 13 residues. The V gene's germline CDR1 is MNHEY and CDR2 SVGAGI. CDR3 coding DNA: TGTGCCACCATTAGCTCGGGCACAGATACGCAGTATTTT. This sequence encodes CATISSGTDTQYF.

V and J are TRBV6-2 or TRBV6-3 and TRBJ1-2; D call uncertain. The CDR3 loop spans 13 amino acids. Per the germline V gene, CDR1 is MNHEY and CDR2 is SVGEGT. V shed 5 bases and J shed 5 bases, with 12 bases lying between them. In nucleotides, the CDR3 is TGTGCCAGCAGTAGGACGGCGCTTTATGGCTACACCTTC. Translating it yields CASSRTALYGYTF.

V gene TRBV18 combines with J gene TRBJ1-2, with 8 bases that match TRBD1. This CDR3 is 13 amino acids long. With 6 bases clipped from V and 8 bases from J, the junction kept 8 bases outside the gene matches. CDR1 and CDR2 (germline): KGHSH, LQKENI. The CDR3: CASSPDRVRGYTF. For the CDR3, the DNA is TGTGCCAGCTCGCCGGACAGGGTTCGGGGCTACACCTTC.

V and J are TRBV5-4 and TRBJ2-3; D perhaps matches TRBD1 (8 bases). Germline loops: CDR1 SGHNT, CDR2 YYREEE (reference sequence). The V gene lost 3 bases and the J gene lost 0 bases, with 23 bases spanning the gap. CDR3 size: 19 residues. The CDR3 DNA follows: TGTGCCAGCAGCTCCGGGACAGGTCGCGGGGGCTTTAGCACAGATACGCAGTATTTT. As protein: CASSSGTGRGGFSTDTQYF.

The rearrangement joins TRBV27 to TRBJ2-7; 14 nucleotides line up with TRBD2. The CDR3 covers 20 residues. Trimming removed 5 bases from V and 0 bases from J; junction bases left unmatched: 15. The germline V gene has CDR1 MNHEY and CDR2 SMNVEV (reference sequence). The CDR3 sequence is CASSAVPAGTSGSYSYEQYF. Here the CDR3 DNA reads TGTGCCAGCAGTGCCGTTCCTGCAGGGACTAGCGGGAGCTACTCCTACGAGCAGTACTTC.

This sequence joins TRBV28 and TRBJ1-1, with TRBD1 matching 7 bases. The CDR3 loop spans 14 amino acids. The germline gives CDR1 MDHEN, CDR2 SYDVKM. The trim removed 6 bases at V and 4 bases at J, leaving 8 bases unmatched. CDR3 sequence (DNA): TGTGCCAGCAGGCGTCAGGGGGGGACCACTGAAGCTTTCTTT. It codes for CASRRQGGTTEAFF.

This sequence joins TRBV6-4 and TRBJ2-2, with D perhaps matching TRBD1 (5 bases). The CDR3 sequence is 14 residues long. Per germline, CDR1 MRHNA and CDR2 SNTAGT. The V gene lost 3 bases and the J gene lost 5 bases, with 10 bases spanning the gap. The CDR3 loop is CASSEQVSTGELFF. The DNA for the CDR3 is TGTGCCAGCAGTGAACAGGTCTCGACCGGGGAGCTGTTTTTT.

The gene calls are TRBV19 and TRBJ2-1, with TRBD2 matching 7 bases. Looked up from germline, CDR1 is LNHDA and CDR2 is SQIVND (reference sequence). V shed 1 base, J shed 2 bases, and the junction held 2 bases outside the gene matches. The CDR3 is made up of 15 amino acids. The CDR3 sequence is CASSIAGGPYNEQFF. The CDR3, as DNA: TGTGCCAGTAGTATAGCGGGAGGCCCCTACAATGAGCAGTTCTTC.

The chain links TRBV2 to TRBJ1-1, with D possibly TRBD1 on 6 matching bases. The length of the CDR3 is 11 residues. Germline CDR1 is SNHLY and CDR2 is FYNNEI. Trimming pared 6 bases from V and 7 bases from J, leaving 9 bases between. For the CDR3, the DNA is TGTGCCAGCAGAGAACAGGGTGAAGCTTTCTTT. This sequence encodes CASREQGEAFF.

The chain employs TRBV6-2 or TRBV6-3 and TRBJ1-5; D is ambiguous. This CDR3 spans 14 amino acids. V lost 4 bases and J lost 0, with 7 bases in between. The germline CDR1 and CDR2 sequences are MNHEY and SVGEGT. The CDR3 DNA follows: TGTGCCAGCAGTTCCCGACTTAGCAATCAGCCCCAGCATTTT. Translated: CASSSRLSNQPQHF.

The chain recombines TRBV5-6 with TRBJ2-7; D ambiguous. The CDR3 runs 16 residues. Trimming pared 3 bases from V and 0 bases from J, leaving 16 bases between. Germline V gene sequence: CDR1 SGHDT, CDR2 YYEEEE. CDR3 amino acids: CASSSQQHLYSYEQYF. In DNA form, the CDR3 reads TGTGCCAGCAGCTCCCAGCAACACCTTTACTCCTACGAGCAGTACTTC.

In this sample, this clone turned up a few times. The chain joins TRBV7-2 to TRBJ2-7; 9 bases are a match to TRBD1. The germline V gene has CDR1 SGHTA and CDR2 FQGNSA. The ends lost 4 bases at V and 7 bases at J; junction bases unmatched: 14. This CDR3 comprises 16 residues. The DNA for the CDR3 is TGTGCCAGCAGCTCACTTACCGGGACAGGGATGTGGGAGCAGTACTTC. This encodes CASSSLTGTGMWEQYF. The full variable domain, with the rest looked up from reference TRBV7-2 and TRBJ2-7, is GAGVSQSPSNKVTEKGKDVELRCDPISGHTALYWYRQSLGQGLEFLIYFQGNSAPDKSGLPSDRFSAERTGGSVSTLTIQRTQQEDSAVYLCASSSLTGTGMWEQYFGPGTRLTVT.

CDR3 coding DNA: TGTGCCAGCAGCTTAAGGGGCAGGGGTGAGTGTGGCTACACCTTC. It yields the protein CASSLRGRGECGYTF. The V gene is TRBV7-8, the J gene TRBJ1-2; TRBD1 is a possible D gene (6 bases). V was trimmed by 2 bases and J by 7 bases, leaving 17 bases between them. The germline CDR1 and CDR2 sequences are SGHVS and FQNEAQ. The CDR3 contains 15 residues.

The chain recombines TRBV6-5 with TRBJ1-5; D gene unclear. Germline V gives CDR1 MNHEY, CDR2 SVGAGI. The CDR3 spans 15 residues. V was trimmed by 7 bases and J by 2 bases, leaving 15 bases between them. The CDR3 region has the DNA TGTGCCAGCAAAGGAGCAGTAGGCGGCAATCAGCCCCAGCATTTT. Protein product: CASKGAVGGNQPQHF.

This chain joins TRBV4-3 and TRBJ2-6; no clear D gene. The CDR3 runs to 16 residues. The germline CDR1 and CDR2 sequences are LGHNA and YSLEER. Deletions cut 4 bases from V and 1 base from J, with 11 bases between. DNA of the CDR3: TGCGCCAGCAGCCCCGCCTGGGGATCTGGGGCCAACGTCCTGACTTTC. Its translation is CASSPAWGSGANVLTF.

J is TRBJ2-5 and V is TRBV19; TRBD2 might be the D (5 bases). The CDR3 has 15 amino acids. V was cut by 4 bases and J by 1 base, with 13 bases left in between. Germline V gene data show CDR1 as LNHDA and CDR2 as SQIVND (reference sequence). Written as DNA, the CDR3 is TGTGCCAGTAGTACCCCAAGAGGGTCCCAAGAGACCCAGTACTTC. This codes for CASSTPRGSQETQYF.

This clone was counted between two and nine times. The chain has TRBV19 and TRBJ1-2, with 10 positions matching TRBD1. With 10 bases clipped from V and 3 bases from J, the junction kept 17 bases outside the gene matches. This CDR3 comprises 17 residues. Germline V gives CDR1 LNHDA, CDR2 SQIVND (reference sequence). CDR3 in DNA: TGTGCCAACGATTGGGGGGACAGGGGAAAGGGGGACTATGGCTACACCTTC. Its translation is CANDWGDRGKGDYGYTF.

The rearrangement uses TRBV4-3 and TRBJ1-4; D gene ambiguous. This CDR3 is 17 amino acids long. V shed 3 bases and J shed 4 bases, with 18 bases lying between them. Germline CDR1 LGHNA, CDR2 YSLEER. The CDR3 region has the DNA TGCGCCAGCAGCCACGAACTCGTTGGGCGTGTTAATGAAAAACTGTTTTTT. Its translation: CASSHELVGRVNEKLFF.

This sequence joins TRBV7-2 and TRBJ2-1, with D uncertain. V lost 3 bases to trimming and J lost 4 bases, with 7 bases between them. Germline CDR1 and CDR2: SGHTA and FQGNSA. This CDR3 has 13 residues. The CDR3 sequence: CASSLDRYNEQFF. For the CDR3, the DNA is TGTGCCAGCAGCTTGGACCGTTACAATGAGCAGTTCTTC.

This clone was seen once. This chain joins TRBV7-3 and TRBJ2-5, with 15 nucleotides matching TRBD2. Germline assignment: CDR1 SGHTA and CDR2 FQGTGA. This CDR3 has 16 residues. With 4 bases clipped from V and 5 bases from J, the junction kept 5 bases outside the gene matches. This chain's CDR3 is CASSSGLAGGGETQYF. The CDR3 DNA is TGTGCCAGCAGCTCGGGACTAGCGGGAGGTGGTGAGACCCAGTACTTC.

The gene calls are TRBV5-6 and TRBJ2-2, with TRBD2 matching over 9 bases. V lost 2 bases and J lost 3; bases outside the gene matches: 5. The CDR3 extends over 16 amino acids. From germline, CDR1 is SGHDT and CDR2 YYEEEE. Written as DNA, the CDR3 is TGTGCCAGCAGCTTTGGCGGCGGGGGGGACACCGGGGAGCTGTTTTTT. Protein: CASSFGGGGDTGELFF.